This TCR beta chain was profiled in a study of STAT3 mutations in large granular lymphocyte leukemia. Regarding the study as a whole: Every T-cell large granular lymphocyte leukemia patient had at least one immunodominant TCR beta clonotype.

Concerning this clone: What it binds is not known.

The method was immunoSEQ multiplex PCR; TCRdb's version includes in-frame clones alone and lacks a portion of them. Of about 15,000 clones listed, 80% to 95% are singletons. The ends were cut back, 5 bases at V and 5 bases at J, with 10 bases in the middle. The CDR3 has 12 residues. Looked up from germline, CDR1 is KGHSH and CDR2 is LQKENI. The sequence derives from a woman between 45 and 60 years old with T-cell large granular lymphocyte leukemia. Some clones in this sample may be carry-over from other donors' samples. V and J are TRBV18 and TRBJ2-7; D is ambiguous. The sequenced sample consisted of peripheral blood mononuclear cells. The CDR3 protein is CASSEQPHEQYF. The CDR3 DNA is TGTGCCAGCTCAGAACAGCCGCACGAGCAGTACTTC.